The 22 T cell receptor beta chains given below trace back to one sample, sequenced in a study of radiotherapy plus CTLA-4 blockade in lung cancer. The assay was immunoSEQ multiplex PCR, and TCRdb's table has in-frame clones only and misses some. The data show 45,000 to 55,000 clones, around four fifths seen once. The sequencing used peripheral blood, collected from a patient treated with radiotherapy plus ipilimumab. All receptors come from a human donor with non-small cell lung cancer who had stable disease on radiotherapy plus ipilimumab.

A few counts support this clone. The chain employs TRBV4-3 and TRBJ2-7; the match to TRBD1 covers 9 bases. There are 18 residues in the CDR3. Germline loops: CDR1 LGHNA, CDR2 YSLEER. The trim removed 0 bases at V and 1 base at J, leaving 10 bases unmatched. CDR3 DNA: TGCGCCAGCAGCCAAGATCACAGGGGGCGGAGGGGATCCTACGAGCAGTACTTC. It encodes CASSQDHRGRRGSYEQYF.

The V gene is TRBV19, the J gene TRBJ2-7, with D perhaps matching TRBD1 (7 bases). V lost 5 bases and J 7 bases, leaving 21 bases between the germline ends. From germline, CDR1 is LNHDA and CDR2 SQIVND (reference sequence). CDR3 length: 15 residues. This CDR3 is CASSPQTGSEGEQYF. DNA of the CDR3: TGTGCCAGTAGTCCCCAGACAGGGTCGGAGGGGGAGCAGTACTTC.

The CDR3 coding sequence is TGTGCCAGCAGTTTATCGCAGGGTTCCTACGAGCAGTACTTC. Translation: CASSLSQGSYEQYF. The V gene is TRBV28, the J gene TRBJ2-7, with a weak D call TRBD1 (5 bases). The CDR3 extends over 14 amino acids. Germline CDR1 reads MDHEN; CDR2 reads SYDVKM. Trimming removed 1 base at V and 1 base at J, with 8 bases between.

The chain combines TRBV4-3 with TRBJ2-7; the D gene is possibly TRBD2 (5 bases). CDR1 LGHNA and CDR2 YSLEER come from the germline V gene. This CDR3 has 17 residues. Deletions cut 4 bases from V and 0 bases from J, with 19 bases between. For the CDR3, the DNA is TGCGCCAGCAGCCCTACGTCATGGGGAGAAAGCTCCTACGAGCAGTACTTC. Its protein product is CASSPTSWGESSYEQYF.

The genes are TRBV10-3 and TRBJ2-6; 10 bases are shared with TRBD2. This CDR3 is built from 17 residues. CDR1 ENHRY and CDR2 SYGVKD come from the germline V gene. The trim removed 4 bases at V and 4 bases at J, leaving 7 bases unmatched. CDR3 residues: CAISAAGGPAGANVLTF. In DNA, the CDR3 is TGTGCCATCAGTGCAGCGGGAGGGCCGGCCGGGGCCAACGTCCTGACTTTC.

This rearrangement joins TRBV27 to TRBJ2-7; 11 positions agree with TRBD1. Trimming took 5 bases from V and 3 from J; bases not matched to a gene: 6. This CDR3 is built from 15 residues. CDR1 and CDR2 from the germline V gene are MNHEY and SMNVEV (reference sequence). DNA of the CDR3: TGTGCCAGCAGTCCGGGACAGGGGGTATTCTACGAGCAGTACTTC. Amino acids: CASSPGQGVFYEQYF.

A single count supports this clone. The chain carries TRBV7-3 and TRBJ2-7; D gene uncertain. This CDR3 has 12 amino acids. V was clipped by 3 bases and J by 8 bases, with 11 bases between them. Germline loops: CDR1 SGHTA, CDR2 FQGTGA. The CDR3 protein is CASSFGSSQQYF. CDR3 sequence (DNA): TGTGCCAGCAGCTTCGGGTCCAGTCAGCAGTACTTC.

CDR3 bases: TGTGCCAGCAGCCCCGGGACAGGGGTCTCCTACGAGCAGTACTTC. This encodes CASSPGTGVSYEQYF. This chain joins TRBV5-6 and TRBJ2-7; 10 bases map to TRBD1. Looked up from germline, CDR1 is SGHDT and CDR2 is YYEEEE. The junction had 4 bases not matched to a gene; V was cut back by 4 bases and J by 0 bases. The CDR3 is 15 amino acids.

This clone was detected ten times or more. The rearrangement uses TRBV6-5 and TRBJ2-7, with a weak D call TRBD1 (6 bases). This CDR3 is built from 14 residues. The germline CDR1 and CDR2 sequences are MNHEY and SVGAGI. Trimming removed 2 bases from V and 0 bases from J, with 8 bases in between. This CDR3 reads CASSYRDNSYEQYF. The CDR3 nucleotides are TGTGCCAGCAGTTACCGGGACAACTCCTACGAGCAGTACTTC.

The rearrangement uses TRBV18 and TRBJ2-5, with TRBD2 as a possible D gene (5 bases). The better agreement between TRBJ2-7 and the DNA end casts doubt on the J call. CDR1 KGHSH and CDR2 LQKENI come from the germline V gene. CDR3 size: 13 residues. DNA of the CDR3: TGTGCCAGCTCACCTGGACGGGACTACGAGCAGTACTTC. It translates to CASSPGRDYEQYF.

The chain employs TRBV19 and TRBJ1-2; 9 bases line up with TRBD1. Germline-derived CDR1 and CDR2 are LNHDA and SQIVND (reference sequence). The length of the CDR3 is 14 residues. Unmatched junction bases numbered 5, after V lost 4 bases and J lost 5 bases. The CDR3 coding sequence is TGTGCCAGTAGTAGAACAGGGGGCGTTTATGGCTACACCTTC. This sequence encodes CASSRTGGVYGYTF.

In this sample, this clone turned up a few times. This chain joins TRBV6-5 and TRBJ2-5, with 10 nucleotides matching TRBD2. This CDR3 spans 15 amino acids. CDR1 is MNHEY, CDR2 SVGAGI, per germline. The J segment lost 2 bases and the V segment lost 10 bases, leaving 10 bases of the junction unmatched. CDR3 in DNA: TGTGCCACCTCAGCCCAACTAGCGGGACAAGAGACCCAGTACTTC. Its translation is CATSAQLAGQETQYF.

J is TRBJ2-1 and V is TRBV5-1; TRBD2 matches 11 bases. Losses at the gene ends were 4 bases for V and 7 bases for J; bases not matched to a gene: 4. The CDR3 is 14 residues long. The germline gives CDR1 SGHRS, CDR2 YFSETQ. CDR3 sequence: CASSLTSGINEQFF. In DNA, the CDR3 is TGCGCCAGCAGCCTGACTAGCGGGATTAATGAGCAGTTCTTC.

The rearrangement joins TRBV28 to TRBJ1-2; D may be TRBD1 (6 bases). V was shortened by 6 bases and J by 4 bases, with 18 bases between the two germline ends. From germline, CDR1 is MDHEN and CDR2 SYDVKM. CDR3 length: 15 residues. The CDR3: CASSGEGGAVYGYTF. CDR3 DNA: TGTGCCAGCAGCGGAGAGGGGGGGGCGGTCTATGGCTACACCTTC.

This clone was seen once. One end of the junction is discordant with germline, which a read error may explain. This sequence joins TRBV19 and TRBJ2-7; 9 positions agree with TRBD2. The germline CDR1 and CDR2 sequences are LNHDA and SQIVND (reference sequence). This CDR3 is 14 amino acids long. CDR3 in DNA: TGTGCCAGCAGTAGCGGGAGAGGCTCCTACGAGCAGTACTTC. The encoded protein is CASSSGRGSYEQYF.

This clone has only a few counts. The chain joins TRBV7-9 to TRBJ2-6; D is unresolved. The germline V and J ends were trimmed by 2 bases and 0 bases, with 5 bases remaining between them. The germline V gene encodes CDR1 SEHNR and CDR2 FQNEAQ (reference sequence). This CDR3 has 15 amino acids. CDR3 nucleotides: TGTGCCAGCAGCTTAAGAGCCTCTGGGGCCAACGTCCTGACTTTC. This translates into CASSLRASGANVLTF.

This chain uses TRBV5-6 with TRBJ2-2; D might be TRBD2 (6 bases). The CDR3 has 16 residues. Germline-derived CDR1 and CDR2 are SGHDT and YYEEEE. V was clipped by 4 bases and J by 1 base, with 14 bases between them. CDR3 in DNA: TGTGCCAGCAGCGCATTGGCGGGGCAGAACACCGGGGAGCTGTTTTTT. It yields the protein CASSALAGQNTGELFF. The variable domain in full, completed from reference TRBV5-6 and TRBJ2-2, reads DAGVTQSPTHLIKTRGQQVTLRCSPKSGHDTVSWYQQALGQGPQFIFQYYEEEERQRGNFPDRFSGHQFPNYSSELNVNALLLGDSALYLCASSALAGQNTGELFFGEGSRLTVL.

The V call is TRBV7-9, the J call TRBJ2-7; 8 bases fit TRBD1. The CDR3 covers 14 residues. V lost 2 bases and J lost 2; bases outside the gene matches: 2. Looked up from germline, CDR1 is SEHNR and CDR2 is FQNEAQ (reference sequence). The CDR3 region has the DNA TGTGCCAGCAGCTTACCGGACAGGGCCTACGAGCAGTACTTC. Amino acid sequence: CASSLPDRAYEQYF.

This sequence joins TRBV7-3 and TRBJ2-2; D not resolved. Trimming cost V 3 bases and J 4 bases, with 6 bases left between them. Germline V gene sequence: CDR1 SGHTA, CDR2 FQGTGA. This CDR3 is built from 13 residues. In DNA form, the CDR3 reads TGTGCCAGCAGCTTGCCGGGCACCGGGGAGCTGTTTTTT. Translated, it gives CASSLPGTGELFF. The full variable domain, rest sourced from reference TRBV7-3 and TRBJ2-2, is GAGVSQTPSNKVTEKGKYVELRCDPISGHTALYWYRQSLGQGPEFLIYFQGTGAADDSGLPNDRFFAVRPEGSVSTLKIQRTERGDSAVYLCASSLPGTGELFFGEGSRLTVL.

The chain couples TRBV27 to TRBJ1-4, with TRBD1 matching 7 bases. Germline CDR1 and CDR2: MNHEY and SMNVEV (reference sequence). V gave up 5 bases and J gave up 4 bases; unmatched junction bases: 7. The CDR3 is 15 residues long. Here the CDR3 reads CASSPSTGYNEKLFF. The CDR3 bases are TGTGCCAGCAGTCCGTCGACAGGGTATAATGAAAAACTGTTTTTT. Full variable domain (rest looked up from reference TRBV27 and TRBJ1-4): EAQVTQNPRYLITVTGKKLTVTCSQNMNHEYMSWYRQDPGLGLRQIYYSMNVEVTDKGDVPEGYKVSRKEKRNFPLILESPSPNQTSLYFCASSPSTGYNEKLFFGSGTQLSVL.

As regards this clone: The junction differs from germline at one of its ends, possibly a read error. V usage is TRBV28 and J usage is TRBJ2-7; D is possibly TRBD1 (5 bases). Germline CDR1 MDHEN, CDR2 SYDVKM. This CDR3 is built from 15 residues. The CDR3 is CASSFGRQSPYEQCF. In DNA, the CDR3 is TGTGCCAGCAGTTTTGGGCGACAGTCCCCCTACGAGCAGTGCTTC.

The rearrangement links TRBV4-1 to TRBJ2-7, with 8 bases matching TRBD2. Germline V gene data show CDR1 as MGHRA and CDR2 as YSYEKL. Germline trimming cut 1 base from V and 4 bases from J; bases unmatched to any gene: 9. CDR3 size: 16 residues. The CDR3 loop reads CASSQGGVSGKYEQYF. The CDR3 nucleotides read TGCGCCAGCAGCCAAGGCGGGGTTAGCGGGAAATACGAGCAGTACTTC.